Below are 27 T cell receptor beta chains sequenced from a single sample in a study of blood T cell repertoires in COVID-19. Produced via immunoSEQ multiplex PCR; TCRdb's table is partial and in-frame only. The repertoire holds 250,000 or so clones, with approximately 90% as singletons. The sequencing input was peripheral blood. The receptors derive from a woman aged 30 to 39 with active or convalescent COVID-19.

The CDR3 is CASSDRPARPYEQYF. CDR3 DNA: TGTGCCAGCAGCGACCGGCCGGCGCGGCCCTACGAGCAGTACTTC. J is TRBJ2-7 and V is TRBV7-2, with D uncertain. The V end was cut by 5 bases, the J end by 2 bases, with 16 bases between. CDR1 is SGHTA, CDR2 FQGNSA, per germline. CDR3 length: 15 amino acids.

In this sample, this clone turned up once. This chain uses TRBV12-3 or TRBV12-4 with TRBJ1-2; D uncertain. CDR3 length: 11 residues. V shed 3 bases and J shed 8 bases, with 7 bases lying between them. CDR3 in DNA: TGTGCCAGCAGTTTCTCGGGGGGCTACACCTTC. This translates into CASSFSGGYTF.

V usage is TRBV19 and J usage is TRBJ1-2, with D hard to call. The CDR3 is 14 amino acids. V lost 1 base to trimming and J lost 0 bases, with 6 bases between them. Germline V gene lookup returns CDR1 LNHDA and CDR2 SQIVND (reference sequence). The CDR3 region is CASSIGSANYGYTF. The CDR3 coding sequence is TGTGCCAGTAGTATAGGGTCAGCTAACTATGGCTACACCTTC.

This chain uses TRBV29-1 with TRBJ1-2, with a tentative D call TRBD1 (6 bases). Trimming took off 0 bases at V and 8 bases at J, with 13 bases between the two ends. The CDR3 has 13 amino acids. Germline CDR1 and CDR2: SQVTM and ANQGSEA. The CDR3 DNA is TGCAGCGTTGAAGATCAGCAGGGGCGCGGCTACACCTTC. Protein: CSVEDQQGRGYTF.

The V and J genes are TRBV7-9 and TRBJ2-7; 9 bases fit TRBD1. The germline V gene encodes CDR1 SEHNR and CDR2 FQNEAQ (reference sequence). The CDR3 is made up of 15 amino acids. J was trimmed by 3 bases and V by 5 bases; bases with no gene match: 8. The CDR3 DNA reads TGTGCCAGCAGCCCCACCTCGACAGGGGGCTACGAGCAGTACTTC. Amino acid sequence: CASSPTSTGGYEQYF.

V gene TRBV5-1 combines with J gene TRBJ1-6; D might be TRBD1 (5 bases). CDR1 and CDR2 from the germline V gene are SGHRS and YFSETQ. Trimming shortened V by 0 bases and J by 3 bases, and 10 bases separated the two germline ends. The CDR3 extends over 16 amino acids. The CDR3 DNA is TGCGCCAGCAGCTTGGACGGGCAGGGCTATAATTCACCCCTCCACTTT. Protein sequence: CASSLDGQGYNSPLHF. Combining the CDR3 with reference TRBV5-1 and TRBJ1-6 gives the whole variable domain KAGVTQTPRYLIKTRGQQVTLSCSPISGHRSVSWYQQTPGQGLQFLFEYFSETQRNKGNFPGRFSGRQFSNSRSEMNVSTLELGDSALYLCASSLDGQGYNSPLHFGNGTRLTVT.

This clone was found once. DNA of the CDR3: TGTGCCTGGAGTGCTTTGGAGACCCAGTACTTC. Translated: CAWSALETQYF. V gene TRBV30 combines with J gene TRBJ2-5, with unresolved D. Trimming cost V 1 base and J 5 bases, with 5 bases left between them. Germline CDR1 reads GTSNPN; CDR2 reads SVGIG (reference sequence). This CDR3 region has 11 residues.

V gene TRBV28 combines with J gene TRBJ2-7; 8 bases fit TRBD1. Germline lookup yields CDR1 MDHEN and CDR2 SYDVKM. J lost 6 bases, V lost 6 bases, and 1 base had no gene match. There are 11 residues in the CDR3. The CDR3 spells CASRTGGEQYF. CDR3 coding DNA: TGTGCCAGCAGAACAGGGGGCGAGCAGTACTTC.

CDR3 region: CASSEIRGQAKNIQYF. The CDR3 DNA sequence: TGTGCCAGCAGTGAAATCAGGGGGCAGGCCAAAAACATTCAGTACTTC. The chain carries TRBV6-1 and TRBJ2-4, with 8 nucleotides matching TRBD1. V trimming: 2 bases; J trimming: 1 base; junction bases outside the gene matches: 4. Germline lookup yields CDR1 MNHNS and CDR2 SASEGT. The CDR3 length is 16 residues.

This sequence joins TRBV3-1 (or the pseudogene TRBV3-2) and TRBJ1-5; unclear D gene. From germline, CDR1 is LGHDT and CDR2 YNNKEL (reference sequence). Trimming removed 5 bases at V and 6 bases at J, with 14 bases between. The CDR3 runs 14 residues. The CDR3: CASSKGGLGQPQHF. As DNA, the CDR3 is TGTGCCAGCAGCAAGGGAGGTTTGGGTCAGCCCCAGCATTTT.

This chain uses TRBV3-1 (or the pseudogene TRBV3-2) with TRBJ1-4; 7 bases agree with TRBD1. Germline lookup yields CDR1 LGHDT and CDR2 YNNKEL (reference sequence). CDR3 length: 15 amino acids. V lost 2 bases to trimming and J lost 4 bases; unmatched junction nucleotides: 4. CDR3 region: CASSQQGVHNEKLFF. The CDR3 DNA reads as TGTGCCAGCAGCCAACAGGGGGTTCATAATGAAAAACTGTTTTTT.

This chain joins TRBV2 and TRBJ1-2; no clear D gene. The CDR3 length is 11 residues. Trimming cost V 5 bases and J 9 bases, with 10 bases left between them. Germline lookup yields CDR1 SNHLY and CDR2 FYNNEI. The CDR3 sequence: CASSIGGSYTF. CDR3 DNA: TGTGCCAGCAGTATTGGAGGGAGCTACACCTTC.

This rearrangement joins TRBV9 to TRBJ2-1; 7 positions match TRBD1. This CDR3 region has 15 residues. The trim removed 3 bases at V and 3 bases at J, leaving 6 bases unmatched. CDR1 is SGDLS, CDR2 YYNGEE, per germline. The CDR3, as DNA: TGTGCCAGCAGCGCGACCGGGACAGACTACAATGAGCAGTTCTTC. Translated, it gives CASSATGTDYNEQFF.

The chain is built from TRBV12-2 and TRBJ2-7; TRBD1, as called in the table, went unchecked against the DNA. TRBV12-2 is a pseudogene locus. This CDR3 has 17 amino acids. In nucleotides, the CDR3 is TGTGCAAGTCGCTTACCTTTTAGGGGGTCAGGACCCTACGAGCAGTACTTC. Translating gives CASRLPFRGSGPYEQYF.

This clone was seen just once. This sequence joins TRBV7-6 and TRBJ2-5; perhaps TRBD2 as D (7 bases). The V end was cut by 4 bases, the J end by 5 bases, with 17 bases between. The CDR3 sequence is 15 residues long. Germline CDR1 and CDR2: SGHVS and FNYEAQ. CDR3 DNA sequence: TGTGCCAGCAGCTCCTCCCCGGGGGGCGGCGAGACCCAGTACTTC. Its translation is CASSSSPGGGETQYF.

This chain joins TRBV5-6 and TRBJ2-3, with TRBD1 matching over 8 bases. Per the germline V gene, CDR1 is SGHDT and CDR2 is YYEEEE. Trimming at V came to 2 bases and at J to 1 base, leaving 3 bases not matched to a gene. The CDR3 extends over 15 amino acids. This CDR3 is CASSLYRGGTDTQYF. Written as DNA, the CDR3 is TGTGCCAGCAGCTTATACAGGGGGGGCACAGATACGCAGTATTTT. Drawing the rest from reference TRBV5-6 and TRBJ2-3, the complete variable domain is DAGVTQSPTHLIKTRGQQVTLRCSPKSGHDTVSWYQQALGQGPQFIFQYYEEEERQRGNFPDRFSGHQFPNYSSELNVNALLLGDSALYLCASSLYRGGTDTQYFGPGTRLTVL.

V usage is TRBV19 and J usage is TRBJ2-2, with D perhaps TRBD2 (9 bases). Germline CDR1 is LNHDA and CDR2 is SQIVND (reference sequence). The V and J ends lost 7 bases and 0 bases respectively, with 18 bases between them. The CDR3 contains 17 residues. CDR3: CASNLLAGQANTGELFF. Here the CDR3 DNA reads TGTGCCAGTAATTTGCTAGCGGGACAGGCGAACACCGGGGAGCTGTTTTTT.

This clone was recorded once. V is TRBV6-5 and J is TRBJ2-1, with a possible D match to TRBD1 (6 bases). The CDR3 sequence is 15 residues long. The ends were cut back, 2 bases at V and 6 bases at J, with 14 bases in the middle. CDR1 is MNHEY and CDR2 is SVGAGI in the germline V gene. In DNA, the CDR3 is TGTGCCAGCAGTTACGAGCAGGGGCCGACCAATGAGCAGTTCTTC. It specifies CASSYEQGPTNEQFF.

The chain has TRBV9 and TRBJ1-5; TRBD1 aligns across 9 bases. Germline loops: CDR1 SGDLS, CDR2 YYNGEE. This CDR3 has 15 amino acids. V lost 4 bases and J lost 4; bases outside the gene matches: 6. The CDR3 reads CASSLSGTGNQPQHF. The CDR3 DNA is TGTGCCAGCAGCCTCAGCGGGACAGGGAATCAGCCCCAGCATTTT.

A word on this clone: The missing conserved phenylalanine or tryptophan at the end of this CDR3 makes a read error likely. The DNA is left out, because the CDR3 cannot be placed on it with certainty; the CDR3 is given as TCRdb lists it. The chain has TRBV6-5 and TRBJ2-4; whether TRBD2, the table's D call, matches the DNA was not checked. Germline values: CDR1 MNHEY, CDR2 SVGAGI. Inclusive of both ends, the CDR3 amounts to 12 amino acids. The CDR3 protein is CASSYPNWVSRC.

In DNA, the CDR3 is TGTGCCAGCACCTTGGACAGGGGACACACCGGGGAGCTGTTTTTT. Residues: CASTLDRGHTGELFF. The J gene is TRBJ2-2, the V gene TRBV6-5; 9 nucleotides line up with TRBD1. The CDR3 is made up of 15 amino acids. Germline CDR1 reads MNHEY; CDR2 reads SVGAGI. Germline trimming cut 7 bases from V and 3 bases from J; bases unmatched to any gene: 6.

The chain joins TRBV5-1 to TRBJ2-1; 7 nucleotides line up with TRBD1. There are 15 residues in the CDR3. The germline CDR1 and CDR2 sequences are SGHRS and YFSETQ. V gave up 4 bases and J gave up 4 bases; unmatched junction bases: 8. CDR3 region: CASSPQGDSYNEQFF. Written as DNA, the CDR3 is TGCGCCAGCAGCCCGCAGGGGGATTCGTACAATGAGCAGTTCTTC.

This rearrangement joins TRBV28 to TRBJ2-7; 7 bases are a match to TRBD1. The CDR3 has 15 residues. Trimming at V came to 7 bases and at J to 2 bases, leaving 11 bases not matched to a gene. The V gene's germline CDR1 is MDHEN and CDR2 SYDVKM. CDR3 DNA sequence: TGTGCCAGCAACCCGACCCCCGACAGGGCCTACGAGCAGTACTTC. This translates into CASNPTPDRAYEQYF.

This rearrangement joins TRBV4-3 to TRBJ1-2; D possibly corresponds to TRBD1 (6 bases). Trimming stripped 2 bases from V and 5 bases from J, with 12 bases between. The CDR3 runs 14 residues. Germline lookup yields CDR1 LGHNA and CDR2 YSLEER. The DNA of the CDR3 is TGCGCCAGCAGCCAACTTCAGGGGTCGTATGGCTACACCTTC. Its protein is CASSQLQGSYGYTF.

In its sample, this clone was seen once. The V call is TRBV28, the J call TRBJ2-7; TRBD1 is a possible D gene (7 bases). This CDR3 contains 19 residues. Deletions cut 7 bases from V and 3 bases from J, with 31 bases between. CDR1 is MDHEN and CDR2 is SYDVKM in the germline V gene. CDR3 amino acids: CASNTATGRFSITNYEQYF. The CDR3 DNA reads as TGTGCCAGCAATACTGCGACAGGGAGGTTTTCAATTACAAACTACGAGCAGTACTTC.

The gene calls are TRBV5-1 and TRBJ2-7, with D possibly TRBD1 on 6 matching bases. The CDR3 covers 14 residues. The germline gives CDR1 SGHRS, CDR2 YFSETQ. V lost 3 bases, J lost 3 bases, and 13 bases lay in between. CDR3 nucleotide sequence: TGCGCCAGCAGCTCGAGGGGGAGTCACTACGAGCAGTACTTC. Translation gives CASSSRGSHYEQYF.

The chain carries TRBV4-1 and TRBJ2-1; 8 nucleotides line up with TRBD2. Germline CDR1 and CDR2: MGHRA and YSYEKL. V gave up 0 bases and J gave up 7 bases; unmatched junction bases: 8. The CDR3 extends over 16 amino acids. CDR3 nucleotides: TGCGCCAGCAGCCAAGATCAGCGGGGGCCGTGGAATGAGCAGTTCTTC. Translation gives CASSQDQRGPWNEQFF.